This entry features one TCR beta chain sequence. The source of the sample is a study of blood T cell repertoires in COVID-19. Study-level background: There were acute and convalescent COVID-19 samples, and they came from the United States, Italy and Spain. The cDNA or gDNA used as material had been derived from T cells, B-cell-depleted T cells, or PBMCs.

As processed by the authors: Reference gene primer amplification gave estimated nucleated cell counts. Repertoires were generated with immunoSEQ multiplex PCR, while TCRdb's copy carries only in-frame clones and drops some. Clone size and V and J calls were adopted from that table, with D and trimming inferred from the DNA. The sample has 50,000 to 65,000 clones, more than 70% seen once. The junction had 6 bases not matched to a gene; V was cut back by 3 bases and J by 3 bases. The V gene's germline CDR1 is DFQATT and CDR2 SNEGSKA (reference sequence). This CDR3 contains 15 residues. The clonotype originates from a man aged 35 to 55 with active COVID-19. The sample was peripheral blood. The chain uses TRBV20-1 and TRBJ2-2; TRBD1 matches 8 bases. The CDR3 DNA follows: TGCAGTGCTAGTAGGCAGGGGGCAGACACCGGGGAGCTGTTTTTT. It yields the protein CSASRQGADTGELFF.